This is a list of T cell receptor beta chains from one sample in a study of cytomegalovirus exposure and HLA in healthy donors. Clones were read by immunoSEQ multiplex PCR, and TCRdb kept only the in-frame ones, dropping some. Altogether 150,000 to 200,000 clones are present, around 85% being singletons, with the ten largest covering approximately 9.4%. The sequenced sample consisted of PBMCs. These receptors were taken from a man between 18 and 35 years old in good health and CMV-seropositive. Each CDR3 is given with its conserved first and last residue. Fields, in order: D gene, V gene, clone size, CDR3 protein. D genes are given only for firm matches. Clone size is shown for a subset of rows, as once, few, many or a class of expanded clone.

D: .
V: TRBV18
size: .
CDR3: CASSVPSGPYEQYF

D: TRBD2
V: TRBV7-9
size: .
CDR3: CASSLGTSGGKLAKNIQYF

D: .
V: TRBV6-1
size: once
CDR3: CASSEIGAQGKAFF

D: .
V: TRBV29-1
size: .
CDR3: CSVAEQGSEQYF

D: TRBD1
V: TRBV19
size: .
CDR3: CASSTDREIWTEAFF

D: TRBD1
V: TRBV4-1
size: .
CDR3: CASSQVGRGSGELFF

D: .
V: TRBV6-1
size: .
CDR3: CASSRPTPNSPLHF

D: TRBD1
V: TRBV18
size: .
CDR3: CASSPPRQGTNEQFF

D: .
V: TRBV30
size: once
CDR3: CAWKTGLILHF

D: TRBD1
V: TRBV9
size: .
CDR3: CASSASRDSKETQYF

D: TRBD1
V: TRBV19
size: .
CDR3: CASSQAGGSEQFF

D: TRBD1
V: TRBV5-1
size: .
CDR3: CASSLGGQALEAFF

D: .
V: TRBV15
size: .
CDR3: CATSTEADYTGELFF

D: TRBD1
V: TRBV18
size: .
CDR3: CASSLRDSQETQYF

D: .
V: TRBV5-8
size: .
CDR3: CASSPGVRSDTQYF

D: .
V: TRBV11-2
size: .
CDR3: CASSLEAIGSPLHF

D: .
V: TRBV2
size: .
CDR3: CASSDTQGGTGELFF

D: TRBD1
V: TRBV19
size: .
CDR3: CASSIQKQGATQYF

D: TRBD1
V: TRBV6-1
size: .
CDR3: CASSSTTGGTEAFF

D: .
V: TRBV30
size: .
CDR3: CAWSAVSGGNTIYF

D: .
V: TRBV15
size: once
CDR3: CATSGESSGANVLTF

D: .
V: TRBV25-1
size: .
CDR3: CASSAPFQAFF

D: TRBD1
V: TRBV19
size: .
CDR3: CASSSTGGPLTGELFF

D: TRBD1
V: TRBV6-5
size: .
CDR3: CASSYWGQPNEQFF

D: TRBD2
V: TRBV9
size: once
CDR3: CASSVGGGGLETQYF

D: .
V: TRBV19
size: once
CDR3: CASSRGGAADYGYTF

D: .
V: TRBV5-1
size: .
CDR3: CASSFLPDRPHEGYTF